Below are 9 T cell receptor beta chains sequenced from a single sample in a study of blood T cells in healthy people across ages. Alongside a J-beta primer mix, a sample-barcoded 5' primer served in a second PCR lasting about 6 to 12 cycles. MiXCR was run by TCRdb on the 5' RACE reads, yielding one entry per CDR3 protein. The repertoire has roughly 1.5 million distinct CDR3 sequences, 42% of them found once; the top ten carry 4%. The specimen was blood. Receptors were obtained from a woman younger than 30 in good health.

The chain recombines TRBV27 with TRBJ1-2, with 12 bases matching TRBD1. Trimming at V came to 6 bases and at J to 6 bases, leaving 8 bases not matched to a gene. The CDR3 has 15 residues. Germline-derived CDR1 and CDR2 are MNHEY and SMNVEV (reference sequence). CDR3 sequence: CASSKNGDRGHGYTF. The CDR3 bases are TGTGCCAGCAGCAAAAATGGGGACAGGGGGCATGGCTACACCTTC.

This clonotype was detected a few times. Here the CDR3 DNA reads TGCAGAGCGACTAGCGGGAGGGGTGGCAATGAGCAGTTCTTC. Translated: CRATSGRGGNEQFF. The V call is TRBV29-1, the J call TRBJ2-1; 14 nucleotides agree with TRBD2. CDR3 length equals 14 residues. Germline V gene sequence: CDR1 SQVTM, CDR2 ANQGSEA.

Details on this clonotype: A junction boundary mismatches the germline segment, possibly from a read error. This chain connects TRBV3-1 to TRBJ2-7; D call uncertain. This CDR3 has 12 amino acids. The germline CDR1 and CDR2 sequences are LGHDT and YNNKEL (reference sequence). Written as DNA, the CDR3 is TGTGCCAGCGGCCAAGTTCGGAGCGAGCAGTACTTC. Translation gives CASGQVRSEQYF.

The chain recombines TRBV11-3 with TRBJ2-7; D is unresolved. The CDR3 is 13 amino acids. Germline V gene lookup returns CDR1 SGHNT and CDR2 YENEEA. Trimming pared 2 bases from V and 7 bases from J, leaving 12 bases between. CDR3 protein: CASSLNGYNEQYF. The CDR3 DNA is TGTGCCAGCAGCTTAAATGGCTACAATGAGCAGTACTTC.

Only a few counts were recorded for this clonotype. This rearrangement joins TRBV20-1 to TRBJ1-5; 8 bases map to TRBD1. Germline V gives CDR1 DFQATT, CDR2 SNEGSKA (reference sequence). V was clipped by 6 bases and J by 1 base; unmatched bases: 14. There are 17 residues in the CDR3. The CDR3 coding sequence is TGCAGTGCCAACCCAGGATGGGACAGGACAAGCAATCAGCCCCAGCATTTT. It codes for CSANPGWDRTSNQPQHF.

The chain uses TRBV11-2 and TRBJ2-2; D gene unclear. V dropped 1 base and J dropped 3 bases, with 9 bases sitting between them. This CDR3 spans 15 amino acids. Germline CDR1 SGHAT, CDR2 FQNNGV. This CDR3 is CASSLVPWDTGELFF. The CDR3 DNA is TGTGCCAGCAGCTTAGTTCCGTGGGACACCGGGGAGCTGTTTTTT.

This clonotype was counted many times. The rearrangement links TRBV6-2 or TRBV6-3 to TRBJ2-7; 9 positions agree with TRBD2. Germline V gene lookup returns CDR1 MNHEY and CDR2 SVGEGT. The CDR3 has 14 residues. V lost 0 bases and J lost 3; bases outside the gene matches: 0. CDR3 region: CASSYSTSGYEQYF. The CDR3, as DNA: TGTGCCAGCAGTTACTCGACTAGCGGCTACGAGCAGTACTTC.

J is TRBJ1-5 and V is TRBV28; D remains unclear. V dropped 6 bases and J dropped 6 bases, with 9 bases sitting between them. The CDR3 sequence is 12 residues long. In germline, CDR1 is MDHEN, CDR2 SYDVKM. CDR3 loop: CASRKPGQPQHF. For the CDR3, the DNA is TGTGCCAGCAGAAAACCCGGTCAGCCCCAGCATTTT.

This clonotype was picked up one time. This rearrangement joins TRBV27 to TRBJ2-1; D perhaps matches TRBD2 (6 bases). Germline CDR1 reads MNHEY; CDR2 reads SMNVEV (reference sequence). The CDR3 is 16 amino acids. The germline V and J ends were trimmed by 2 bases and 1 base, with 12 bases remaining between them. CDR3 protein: CASSLGASASYNEQFF. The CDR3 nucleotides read TGTGCCAGCAGTTTAGGGGCTAGCGCATCCTACAATGAGCAGTTCTTC.